A single sample is the source of the 9 T cell receptor beta chains below, sequenced in a study of cytomegalovirus exposure and HLA in healthy donors. Produced via immunoSEQ multiplex PCR; TCRdb's table is partial and in-frame only. The sample has about 130,000 clones, more than 70% seen once; the top ten hold roughly 1.4%. The sequencing input was PBMCs. The source is a man aged 25-45 years in good health and CMV-seronegative.

The CDR3: CASSPDRGTFIGRETQYF. The CDR3, as DNA: TGTGCCAGCAGCCCAGACAGGGGGACATTCATAGGGCGAGAGACCCAGTACTTC. V usage is TRBV7-9 and J usage is TRBJ2-5; 9 bases line up with TRBD1. V lost 5 bases, J lost 4 bases, and 17 bases stayed unmatched. The CDR3 consists of 18 residues. Per germline, CDR1 SEHNR and CDR2 FQNEAQ (reference sequence).

The chain has TRBV5-1 and TRBJ1-5; 8 bases map to TRBD1. Trimming at V came to 3 bases and at J to 7 bases, leaving 6 bases not matched to a gene. The CDR3 is made up of 14 amino acids. Germline V gene data show CDR1 as SGHRS and CDR2 as YFSETQ. CDR3 nucleotide sequence: TGCGCCAGCAGCTCGACAGGGGAGCAACAGCCCCAGCATTTT. Translated, it gives CASSSTGEQQPQHF.

This chain connects TRBV7-8 to TRBJ1-2; tentative D call: TRBD1 (5 bases). CDR1 and CDR2 from the germline V gene are SGHVS and FQNEAQ. CDR3 size: 14 residues. V gave up 3 bases and J gave up 5 bases, with 13 bases separating them. The CDR3 sequence: CASSLGGVGYGYTF. CDR3 DNA sequence: TGTGCCAGCAGCTTGGGAGGGGTTGGATATGGCTACACCTTC.

The J gene is TRBJ1-4, the V gene TRBV27, with D unclear. V lost 4 bases and J lost 2, with 8 bases in between. The germline V gene has CDR1 MNHEY and CDR2 SMNVEV (reference sequence). The CDR3 has 14 amino acids. The CDR3 region is CASSSRPTNEKLFF. The CDR3 DNA sequence: TGTGCCAGCAGTTCGCGGCCGACTAATGAAAAACTGTTTTTT.

This chain connects TRBV9 to TRBJ1-1; D gene uncertain. Germline CDR1 SGDLS, CDR2 YYNGEE. The length of the CDR3 is 15 residues. V shed 0 bases and J shed 1 base, with 10 bases lying between them. The CDR3 coding sequence is TGTGCCAGCAGCGTAGCTCGGGGTCCGAACACTGAAGCTTTCTTT. Translating it yields CASSVARGPNTEAFF.

V usage is TRBV19 and J usage is TRBJ1-2; D remains ambiguous. Germline CDR1 is LNHDA and CDR2 is SQIVND (reference sequence). The CDR3 length is 15 residues. The V end was cut by 8 bases, the J end by 1 base, with 17 bases between. This CDR3 is CASYNLEKINYGYTF. The CDR3 DNA sequence: TGTGCCAGTTATAACCTGGAGAAAATTAACTATGGCTACACCTTC.

The chain joins TRBV7-9 to TRBJ1-5, with D perhaps TRBD1 (6 bases). CDR3 size: 16 residues. Germline assignment: CDR1 SEHNR and CDR2 FQNEAQ (reference sequence). V was pared by 1 base and J by 0 bases, with 10 bases between. CDR3 sequence reads: CASSLVETGSNQPQHF. DNA for the CDR3: TGTGCCAGCAGCTTAGTTGAGACAGGTAGCAATCAGCCCCAGCATTTT.

This clone was found a few times. The rearrangement links TRBV10-1 to TRBJ2-7; TRBD1 agrees at 12 bases. CDR1 WNHNN and CDR2 SYGVQD come from the germline V gene (reference sequence). The V gene end was trimmed by 3 bases and the J gene end by 9 bases; junction bases not matched to a gene: 3. This CDR3 region has 13 residues. DNA of the CDR3: TGCGCCAGCAGTGACGGGACAGGGGGCGTGCAGTACTTC. It is translated as CASSDGTGGVQYF.

CDR3 bases: TGCGCCAGCAGCCAAGAGTTATCTGGAAACACCATATATTTT. Translated, it gives CASSQELSGNTIYF. V is TRBV4-1 and J is TRBJ1-3; D ambiguous. The germline V gene has CDR1 MGHRA and CDR2 YSYEKL. V lost 0 bases and J lost 1, with 4 bases in between. The CDR3 is 14 residues long.